The 27 T cell receptor beta chains given below trace back to one sample, sequenced in a study of blood T cell repertoires in COVID-19. The repertoire was sequenced with immunoSEQ multiplex PCR; TCRdb's copy has only in-frame clones and lacks some. The data show 150,000 to 200,000 clones, over 70% seen once. The sequencing sample was made of peripheral blood. These receptors were collected from a woman older than 75 with active or convalescent COVID-19.

The chain has TRBV3-1 (or the pseudogene TRBV3-2) and TRBJ1-2; 7 bases fit TRBD1. The length of the CDR3 is 14 residues. The V segment lost 7 bases and the J segment 0 bases; nucleotides outside the gene matches: 5. The germline CDR1 and CDR2 sequences are LGHDT and YNNKEL (reference sequence). CDR3 sequence reads: CASIATGSNYGYTF. DNA for the CDR3: TGTGCCAGCATCGCGACAGGGTCTAACTATGGCTACACCTTC.

This chain connects TRBV4-3 to TRBJ2-7; tentative D call: TRBD2 (7 bases). Trimming left V 1 base short and J 6 bases short, with 19 bases between. The CDR3 extends over 16 amino acids. The germline CDR1 and CDR2 sequences are LGHNA and YSLEER. CDR3: CASSQAEGGGRGEQYF. Here the CDR3 DNA reads TGCGCCAGCAGCCAAGCTGAGGGGGGAGGGAGGGGCGAGCAGTACTTC.

The J gene is TRBJ1-6, the V gene TRBV4-1; perhaps TRBD1 as D (5 bases). V lost 4 bases and J 1 base, leaving 11 bases between the germline ends. CDR1 and CDR2 from the germline V gene are MGHRA and YSYEKL. There are 16 residues in the CDR3. This CDR3 reads CASSLNDRSYNSPLHF. The CDR3 region has the DNA TGCGCCAGCAGCCTAAACGACAGATCCTATAATTCACCCCTCCACTTT.

This chain uses TRBV5-1 with TRBJ2-7, with 10 bases fitting TRBD2. The CDR3 consists of 15 residues. The V segment lost 4 bases and the J segment 4 bases; nucleotides outside the gene matches: 8. The germline gives CDR1 SGHRS, CDR2 YFSETQ. The CDR3 sequence: CASSHDSGGPYEQYF. CDR3 nucleotides: TGCGCCAGCAGCCACGATAGCGGGGGGCCTTACGAGCAGTACTTC.

This CDR3 reads CASSQVGQGGYGYTF. CDR3 DNA sequence: TGCGCCAGCAGCCAAGTAGGACAGGGGGGCTATGGCTACACCTTC. V and J are TRBV4-1 and TRBJ1-2; TRBD1 aligns across 10 bases. V lost 1 base, J lost 4 bases, and 3 bases stayed unmatched. CDR3 size: 15 residues. Germline V gene sequence: CDR1 MGHRA, CDR2 YSYEKL.

This clone was observed a single time. J is TRBJ2-2 and V is TRBV19; the match to TRBD1 covers 9 bases. The CDR3 loop spans 14 amino acids. The J segment lost 8 bases and the V segment lost 5 bases, leaving 6 bases of the junction unmatched. In germline, CDR1 is LNHDA, CDR2 SQIVND (reference sequence). The CDR3, as DNA: TGTGCCAGTAGTGGGACAGGGATGGTAGGGGAGCTGTTTTTT. Translation: CASSGTGMVGELFF.

This chain links TRBV11-2 with TRBJ2-6; D is undetermined. The CDR3 is 14 residues long. Trimming took 4 bases from V and 0 from J, leaving 4 bases between them. Germline CDR1 is SGHAT and CDR2 is FQNNGV. CDR3 bases: TGTGCCAGCAGCTCTTACTCTGGGGCCAACGTCCTGACTTTC. It specifies CASSSYSGANVLTF.

This rearrangement joins TRBV3-1 (or the pseudogene TRBV3-2) to TRBJ1-5, with D tentatively TRBD1 (6 bases). Per germline, CDR1 LGHDT and CDR2 YNNKEL (reference sequence). Trimming removed 0 bases at V and 7 bases at J, with 13 bases between. This CDR3 comprises 15 residues. Here the CDR3 reads CASSQDATGSQPQHF. CDR3 sequence (DNA): TGTGCCAGCAGCCAAGATGCCACAGGGTCCCAGCCCCAGCATTTT.

This clone has more than one count but fewer than ten. The chain has TRBV6-6 and TRBJ1-1, with D unclear. The length of the CDR3 is 11 residues. V was trimmed by 9 bases and J by 3 bases, leaving 8 bases between them. From germline, CDR1 is MNHNY and CDR2 SVGAGI (reference sequence). The CDR3 DNA reads TGTGCCAGTAGGCGGGACACTGAAGCTTTCTTT. Protein: CASRRDTEAFF.

The V call is TRBV13, the J call TRBJ1-1, with 7 bases matching TRBD1. The CDR3 extends over 15 amino acids. The V gene end was trimmed by 4 bases and the J gene end by 1 base; junction bases not matched to a gene: 6. CDR1 is PRHDT, CDR2 FYEKMQ, per germline (reference sequence). The CDR3 reads CASSSSGTANTEAFF. In DNA form, the CDR3 reads TGTGCCAGCAGCTCTTCCGGGACAGCGAACACTGAAGCTTTCTTT.

CDR3 nucleotides: TGTGCCAGTAGGAGAAGTCGGACAGGGGGGACCGAGACGACTGAAGCTTTCTTT. Its protein is CASRRSRTGGTETTEAFF. This chain links TRBV19 with TRBJ1-1, with 10 bases matching TRBD1. This CDR3 contains 18 residues. CDR1 LNHDA and CDR2 SQIVND come from the germline V gene (reference sequence). V gave up 6 bases and J gave up 5 bases; unmatched junction bases: 18.

V is TRBV27 and J is TRBJ1-6, with unresolved D. Trimming took off 5 bases at V and 9 bases at J, with 17 bases between the two ends. CDR1 and CDR2 from the germline V gene are MNHEY and SMNVEV (reference sequence). The CDR3 is 15 amino acids. CDR3 in amino acids: CASSPLRGGGSPLHF. CDR3 DNA sequence: TGTGCCAGCAGTCCCCTTCGCGGCGGCGGTTCACCCCTCCACTTT.

As DNA, the CDR3 is TGTGCCAGCAGCCAAGGGAGGGGAGCCTACGAGCAGTACTTC. Translated, it gives CASSQGRGAYEQYF. The rearrangement links TRBV13 to TRBJ2-7; 7 bases agree with TRBD2. The CDR3 consists of 14 residues. Germline V gene data show CDR1 as PRHDT and CDR2 as FYEKMQ (reference sequence). V shed 5 bases, J shed 2 bases, and the junction held 6 bases outside the gene matches.

The DNA of the CDR3 is TGTGCCAGCAATCCCCACGGCAGGGTCGGCTCCTACGAGCAGTACTTC. Its translation: CASNPHGRVGSYEQYF. The V gene is TRBV6-6, the J gene TRBJ2-7, with D maybe TRBD1 (5 bases). There are 16 residues in the CDR3. Germline V gene sequence: CDR1 MNHNY, CDR2 SVGAGI (reference sequence). The V end lost 7 bases, the J end lost 0 bases, and 19 bases lay between the germline ends.

The chain joins TRBV5-5 to TRBJ1-2; a possible D gene is TRBD1 (6 bases). The V gene lost 1 base and the J gene lost 3 bases, with 13 bases spanning the gap. The CDR3 sequence is 15 residues long. The germline CDR1 and CDR2 sequences are SGHKS and YYEKEE (reference sequence). The CDR3 loop reads CASSLQGRGDYGYTF. CDR3 in DNA: TGTGCCAGCAGCTTGCAGGGCAGGGGCGACTATGGCTACACCTTC. The variable domain in full, completed from reference TRBV5-5 and TRBJ1-2, reads DAGVTQSPTHLIKTRGQQVTLRCSPISGHKSVSWYQQVLGQGPQFIFQYYEKEERGRGNFPDRFSARQFPNYSSELNVNALLLGDSALYLCASSLQGRGDYGYTFGSGTRLTVV.

This clone was detected only a few times. This chain uses TRBV5-4 with TRBJ1-1; D unresolved. The CDR3 consists of 14 residues. Trimming pared 0 bases from V and 3 bases from J, leaving 9 bases between. Germline CDR1 reads SGHNT; CDR2 reads YYREEE (reference sequence). The CDR3 coding sequence is TGTGCCAGCAGCTTGGCCTTGAGGGACACTGAAGCTTTCTTT. Residues: CASSLALRDTEAFF.

The chain recombines TRBV25-1 with TRBJ2-2; 8 bases are a match to TRBD1. The CDR3 loop spans 15 amino acids. Per germline, CDR1 MGHDK and CDR2 SYGVNS. After removal of 4 bases from V and 3 bases from J, the junction contained 4 bases not matched to a gene. CDR3 DNA: TGTGCCAGCAGTGTCCAGGGGGCGTACACCGGGGAGCTGTTTTTT. Translation gives CASSVQGAYTGELFF.

The chain recombines TRBV19 with TRBJ1-1; 10 positions agree with TRBD1. This CDR3 comprises 14 residues. With 7 bases clipped from V and 1 base from J, the junction kept 3 bases outside the gene matches. Per germline, CDR1 LNHDA and CDR2 SQIVND (reference sequence). The CDR3 DNA reads TGTGCCAGTACCCGGACAGGGGGGAACACTGAAGCTTTCTTT. This encodes CASTRTGGNTEAFF.

CDR3 DNA: TGCAGCGTTGACGGGACAGGGATTTACAATGAGCAGTTCTTC. As protein: CSVDGTGIYNEQFF. The rearrangement uses TRBV29-1 and TRBJ2-1; 9 nucleotides line up with TRBD1. V was clipped by 3 bases and J by 4 bases; unmatched bases: 4. The CDR3 length is 14 residues. Germline CDR1 is SQVTM and CDR2 is ANQGSEA.

The chain joins TRBV7-3 to TRBJ2-3; TRBD2 aligns across 15 bases. V gave up 3 bases and J gave up 0 bases; unmatched junction bases: 1. There are 17 residues in the CDR3. The germline gives CDR1 SGHTA, CDR2 FQGTGA. The CDR3 is CASSFGTSGGSTDTQYF. CDR3 DNA: TGTGCCAGCAGCTTCGGGACTAGCGGGGGGAGCACAGATACGCAGTATTTT.

This clone was detected only a few times. This chain connects TRBV11-3 to TRBJ1-1; 8 bases fit TRBD1. Trimming took 5 bases from V and 0 from J; bases not matched to a gene: 2. Looked up from germline, CDR1 is SGHNT and CDR2 is YENEEA. CDR3 size: 14 residues. The CDR3 coding sequence is TGTGCCAGCAGCGCGACAGGGGTGAACACTGAAGCTTTCTTT. Translated: CASSATGVNTEAFF. The entire variable domain, with the rest obtained from reference TRBV11-3 and TRBJ1-1, is as follows: EAGVVQSPRYKIIEKKQPVAFWCNPISGHNTLYWYLQNLGQGPELLIRYENEEAVDDSQLPKDRFSAERLKGVDSTLKIQPAELGDSAVYLCASSATGVNTEAFFGQGTRLTVV.

This rearrangement joins TRBV19 to TRBJ1-1; TRBD1 matches at 10 bases. J lost 1 base, V lost 10 bases, and 12 bases had no gene match. The CDR3 is 16 amino acids. The germline gives CDR1 LNHDA, CDR2 SQIVND (reference sequence). The CDR3 sequence: CATGRRDRGENTEAFF. The DNA of the CDR3 is TGTGCCACCGGTCGAAGGGACAGGGGCGAGAACACTGAAGCTTTCTTT.

The J gene is TRBJ1-3, the V gene TRBV12-3 or TRBV12-4; TRBD1 matches 7 bases. This CDR3 is 13 amino acids long. V shed 8 bases, J shed 3 bases, and the junction held 4 bases outside the gene matches. CDR3 loop: CASDRAGGNTIYF. CDR3 bases: TGTGCCAGCGACAGGGCGGGTGGAAACACCATATATTTT.

This rearrangement joins TRBV11-2 to TRBJ1-6; tentative D call: TRBD1 (5 bases). Germline V gives CDR1 SGHAT, CDR2 FQNNGV. The CDR3 has 14 amino acids. V lost 3 bases to trimming and J lost 10 bases, with 13 bases between them. CDR3 sequence reads: CASSFGDSASPLHF. DNA for the CDR3: TGTGCCAGCAGCTTTGGGGACTCCGCGTCACCCCTCCACTTT. The whole variable domain, filled in from reference TRBV11-2 and TRBJ1-6, reads EAGVAQSPRYKIIEKRQSVAFWCNPISGHATLYWYQQILGQGPKLLIQFQNNGVVDDSQLPKDRFSAERLKGVDSTLKIQPAKLEDSAVYLCASSFGDSASPLHFGNGTRLTVT.

The rearrangement links TRBV10-3 to TRBJ2-1, with no clear D. V was trimmed by 4 bases and J by 9 bases, leaving 10 bases between them. Per germline, CDR1 ENHRY and CDR2 SYGVKD. This CDR3 comprises 12 residues. CDR3 nucleotide sequence: TGTGCCATCAGTGGAACTATCGGTGAGCAGTTCTTC. It is translated as CAISGTIGEQFF.

The chain has TRBV15 and TRBJ2-1, with 12 bases identical to TRBD2. CDR1 and CDR2 from the germline V gene are LNHNV and YYDKDF (reference sequence). The CDR3 runs 18 residues. V lost 5 bases, J lost 0 bases, and 8 bases stayed unmatched. CDR3 DNA sequence: TGTGCCACCAGCGAGGGACTAGCGGGCGGCACCTCCTACAATGAGCAGTTCTTC. Translating gives CATSEGLAGGTSYNEQFF.

J is TRBJ1-3 and V is TRBV9, with 9 bases lining up with TRBD1. CDR1 SGDLS and CDR2 YYNGEE come from the germline V gene. The CDR3 length is 15 residues. V shed 7 bases, J shed 0 bases, and the junction held 5 bases outside the gene matches. This CDR3 is CASGTGPVSGNTIYF. The CDR3 DNA reads as TGTGCCAGCGGGACAGGGCCCGTCTCTGGAAACACCATATATTTT.